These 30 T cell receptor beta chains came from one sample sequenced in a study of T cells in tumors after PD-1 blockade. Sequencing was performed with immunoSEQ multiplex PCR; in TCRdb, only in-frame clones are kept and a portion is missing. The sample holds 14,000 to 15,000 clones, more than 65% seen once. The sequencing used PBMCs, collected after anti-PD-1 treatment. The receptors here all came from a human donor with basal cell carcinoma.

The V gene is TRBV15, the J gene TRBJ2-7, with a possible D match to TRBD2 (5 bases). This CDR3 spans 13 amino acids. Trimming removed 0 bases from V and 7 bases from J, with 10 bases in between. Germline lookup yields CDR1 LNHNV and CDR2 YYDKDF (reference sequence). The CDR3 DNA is TGTGCCACCAGCAGAGAAGGCCGGGGTGAGCAGTACTTC. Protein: CATSREGRGEQYF. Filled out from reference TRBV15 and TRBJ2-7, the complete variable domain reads DAMVIQNPRYQVTQFGKPVTLSCSQTLNHNVMYWYQQKSSQAPKLLFHYYDKDFNNEADTPDNFQSRRPNTSFCFLDIRSPGLGDTAMYLCATSREGRGEQYFGPGTRLTVT.

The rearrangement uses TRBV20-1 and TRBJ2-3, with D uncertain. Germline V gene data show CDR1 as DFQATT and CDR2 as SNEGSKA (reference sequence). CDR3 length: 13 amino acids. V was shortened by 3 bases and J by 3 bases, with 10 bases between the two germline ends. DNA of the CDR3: TGCAGTGCTAGTCTACAGATTACAGATACGCAGTATTTT. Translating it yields CSASLQITDTQYF.

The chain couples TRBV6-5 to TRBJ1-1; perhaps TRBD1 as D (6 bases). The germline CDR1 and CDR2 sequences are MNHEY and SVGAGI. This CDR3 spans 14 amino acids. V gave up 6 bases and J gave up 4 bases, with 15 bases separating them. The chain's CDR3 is CASRGGAWSTEAFF. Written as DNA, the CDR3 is TGTGCCAGCAGGGGGGGGGCCTGGAGCACTGAAGCTTTCTTT.

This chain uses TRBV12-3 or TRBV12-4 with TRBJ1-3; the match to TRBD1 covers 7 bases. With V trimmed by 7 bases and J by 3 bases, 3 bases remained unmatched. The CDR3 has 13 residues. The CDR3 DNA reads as TGTGCCAGCACCAGGGACAGTGGAAACACCATATATTTT. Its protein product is CASTRDSGNTIYF.

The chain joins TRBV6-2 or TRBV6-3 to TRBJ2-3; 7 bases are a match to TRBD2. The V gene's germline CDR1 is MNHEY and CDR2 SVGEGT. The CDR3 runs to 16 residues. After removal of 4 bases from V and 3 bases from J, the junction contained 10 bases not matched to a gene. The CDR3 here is CASSFQAGRGTDTQYF. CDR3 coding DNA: TGTGCCAGCAGTTTTCAAGCGGGGAGGGGAACAGATACGCAGTATTTT.

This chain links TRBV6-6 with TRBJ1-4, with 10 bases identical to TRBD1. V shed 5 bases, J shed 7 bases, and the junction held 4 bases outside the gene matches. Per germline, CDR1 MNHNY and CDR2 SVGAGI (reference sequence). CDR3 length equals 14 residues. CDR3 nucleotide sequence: TGTGCCAGCAGTGCCGGGACAGGGGCTGAAAAACTGTTTTTT. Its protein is CASSAGTGAEKLFF.

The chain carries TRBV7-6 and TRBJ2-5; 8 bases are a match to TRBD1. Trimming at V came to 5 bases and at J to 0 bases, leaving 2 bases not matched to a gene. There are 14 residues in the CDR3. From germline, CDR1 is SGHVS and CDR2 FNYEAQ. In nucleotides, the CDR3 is TGTGCCAGCAGCCAGGACAGGGACCAAGAGACCCAGTACTTC. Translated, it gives CASSQDRDQETQYF.

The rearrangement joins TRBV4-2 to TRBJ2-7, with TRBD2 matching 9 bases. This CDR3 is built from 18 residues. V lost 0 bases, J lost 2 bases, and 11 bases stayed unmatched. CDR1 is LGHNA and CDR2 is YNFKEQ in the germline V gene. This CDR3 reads CASSQDGVASGTTYEQYF. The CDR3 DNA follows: TGTGCCAGCAGCCAAGATGGGGTGGCTAGCGGGACAACCTACGAGCAGTACTTC.

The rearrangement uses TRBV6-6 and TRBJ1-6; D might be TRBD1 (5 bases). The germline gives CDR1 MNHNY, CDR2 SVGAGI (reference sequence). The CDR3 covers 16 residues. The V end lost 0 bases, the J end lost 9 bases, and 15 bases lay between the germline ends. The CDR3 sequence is CASSYSQPGRGSPLHF. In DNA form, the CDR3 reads TGTGCCAGCAGTTACTCCCAGCCCGGGAGGGGTTCACCCCTCCACTTT.

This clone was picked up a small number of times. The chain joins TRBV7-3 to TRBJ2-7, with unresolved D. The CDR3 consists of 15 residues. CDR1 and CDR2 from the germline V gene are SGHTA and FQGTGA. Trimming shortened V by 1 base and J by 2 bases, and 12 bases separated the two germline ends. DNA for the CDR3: TGTGCCAGCAGCTTAAGTAGTAACGGGCCCTACGAGCAGTACTTC. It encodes CASSLSSNGPYEQYF.

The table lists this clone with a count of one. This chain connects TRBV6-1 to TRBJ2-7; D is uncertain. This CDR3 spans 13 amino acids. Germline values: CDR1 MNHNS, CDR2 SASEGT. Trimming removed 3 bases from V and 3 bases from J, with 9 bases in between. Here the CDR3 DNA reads TGTGCCAGCAGTGACACTGCTTACTACGAGCAGTACTTC. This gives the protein CASSDTAYYEQYF.

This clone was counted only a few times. CDR3 DNA: TGTGCCAGCGCCAGTCTTCAGGAGACCCAGTACTTC. Its translation: CASASLQETQYF. The chain joins TRBV25-1 to TRBJ2-5, with no clear D. V lost 8 bases to trimming and J lost 5 bases, with 12 bases between them. CDR3 length: 12 residues. Germline CDR1 reads MGHDK; CDR2 reads SYGVNS.

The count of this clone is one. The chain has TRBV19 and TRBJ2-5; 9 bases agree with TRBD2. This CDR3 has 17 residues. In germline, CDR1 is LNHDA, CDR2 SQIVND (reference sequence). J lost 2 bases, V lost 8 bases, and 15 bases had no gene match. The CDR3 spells CASSPRASGVIQETQYF. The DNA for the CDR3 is TGTGCCAGTTCCCCCAGGGCTAGCGGGGTGATACAAGAGACCCAGTACTTC.

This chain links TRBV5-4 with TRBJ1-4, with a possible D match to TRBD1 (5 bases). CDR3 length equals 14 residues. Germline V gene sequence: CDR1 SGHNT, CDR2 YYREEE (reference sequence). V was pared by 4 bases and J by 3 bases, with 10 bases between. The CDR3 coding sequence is TGTGCCAGCAGCGTCAGGGCGGCTAATGAAAAACTGTTTTTT. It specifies CASSVRAANEKLFF.

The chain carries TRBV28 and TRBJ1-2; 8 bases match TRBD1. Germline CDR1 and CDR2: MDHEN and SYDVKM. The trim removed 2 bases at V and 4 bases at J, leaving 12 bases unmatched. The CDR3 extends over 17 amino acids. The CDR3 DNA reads TGTGCCAGCAGTTTAGCGGGACAGGCCTTCCAAGTCTATGGCTACACCTTC. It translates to CASSLAGQAFQVYGYTF.

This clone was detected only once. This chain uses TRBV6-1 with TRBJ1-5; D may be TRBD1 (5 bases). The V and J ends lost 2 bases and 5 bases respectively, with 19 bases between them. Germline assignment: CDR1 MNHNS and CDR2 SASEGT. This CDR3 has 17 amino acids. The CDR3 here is CASSELRGRVDDQPQHF. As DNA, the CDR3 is TGTGCCAGCAGTGAATTAAGGGGAAGGGTGGACGATCAGCCCCAGCATTTT.

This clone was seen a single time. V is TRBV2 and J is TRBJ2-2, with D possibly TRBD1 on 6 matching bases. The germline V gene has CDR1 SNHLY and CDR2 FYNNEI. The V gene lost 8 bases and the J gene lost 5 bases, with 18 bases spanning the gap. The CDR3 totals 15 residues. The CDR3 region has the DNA TGTGCCAGCTCTACTGAGGGCCAGGGGACCGGGGAGCTGTTTTTT. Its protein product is CASSTEGQGTGELFF.

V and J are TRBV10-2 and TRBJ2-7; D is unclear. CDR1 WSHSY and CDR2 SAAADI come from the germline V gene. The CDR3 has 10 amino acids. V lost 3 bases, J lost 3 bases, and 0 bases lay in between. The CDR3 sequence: CASSDYEQYF. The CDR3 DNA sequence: TGCGCCAGCAGTGACTACGAGCAGTACTTC.

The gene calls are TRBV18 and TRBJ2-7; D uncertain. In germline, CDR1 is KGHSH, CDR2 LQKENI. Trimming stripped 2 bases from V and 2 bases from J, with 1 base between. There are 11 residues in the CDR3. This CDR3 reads CASSPTYEQYF. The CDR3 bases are TGTGCCAGCTCACCAACCTACGAGCAGTACTTC.

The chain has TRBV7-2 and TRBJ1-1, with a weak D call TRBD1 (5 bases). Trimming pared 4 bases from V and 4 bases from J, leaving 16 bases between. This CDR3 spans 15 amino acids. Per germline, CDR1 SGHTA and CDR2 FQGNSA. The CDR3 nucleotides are TGTGCCAGCAGCTCCTTCGGGGGGAGCGGCACTGAAGCTTTCTTT. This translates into CASSSFGGSGTEAFF.

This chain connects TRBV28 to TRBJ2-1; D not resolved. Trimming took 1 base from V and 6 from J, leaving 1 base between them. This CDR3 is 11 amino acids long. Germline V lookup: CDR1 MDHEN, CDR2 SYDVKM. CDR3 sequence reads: CASSLFNEQFF. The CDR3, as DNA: TGTGCCAGCAGTTTATTCAATGAGCAGTTCTTC. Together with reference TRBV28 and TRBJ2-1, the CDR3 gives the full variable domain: DVKVTQSSRYLVKRTGEKVFLECVQDMDHENMFWYRQDPGLGLRLIYFSYDVKMKEKGDIPEGYSVSREKKERFSLILESASTNQTSMYLCASSLFNEQFFGPGTRLTVL.

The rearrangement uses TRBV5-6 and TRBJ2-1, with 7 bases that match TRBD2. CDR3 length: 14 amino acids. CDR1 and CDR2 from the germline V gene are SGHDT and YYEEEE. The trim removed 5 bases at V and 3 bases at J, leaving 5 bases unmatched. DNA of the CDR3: TGTGCCAGCAGTGTCCCGGGAGGCTACAATGAGCAGTTCTTC. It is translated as CASSVPGGYNEQFF.

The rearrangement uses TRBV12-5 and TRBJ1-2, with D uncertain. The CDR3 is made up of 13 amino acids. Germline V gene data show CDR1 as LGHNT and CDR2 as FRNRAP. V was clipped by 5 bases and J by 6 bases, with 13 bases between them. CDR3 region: CASGPDGFHGYTF. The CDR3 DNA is TGTGCTAGTGGTCCGGACGGATTTCATGGCTACACCTTC.

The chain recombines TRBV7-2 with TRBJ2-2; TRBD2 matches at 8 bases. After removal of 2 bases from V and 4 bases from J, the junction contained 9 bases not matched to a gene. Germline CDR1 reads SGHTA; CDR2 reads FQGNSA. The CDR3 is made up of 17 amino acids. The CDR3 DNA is TGTGCCAGCAGCTTAAAACGGGGGGGCCAGAGCACCGGGGAGCTGTTTTTT. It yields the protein CASSLKRGGQSTGELFF.

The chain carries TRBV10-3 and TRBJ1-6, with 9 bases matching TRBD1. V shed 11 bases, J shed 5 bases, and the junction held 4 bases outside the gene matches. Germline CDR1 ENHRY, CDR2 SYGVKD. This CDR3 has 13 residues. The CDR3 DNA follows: TGTGCCGTCCGGGACAGGGATAATTCACCCCTCCACTTT. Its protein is CAVRDRDNSPLHF.

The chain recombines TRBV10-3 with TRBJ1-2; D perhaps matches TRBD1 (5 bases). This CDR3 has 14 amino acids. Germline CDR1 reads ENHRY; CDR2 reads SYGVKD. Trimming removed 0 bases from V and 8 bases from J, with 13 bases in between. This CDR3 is CAISESVGGDGYTF. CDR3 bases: TGTGCCATCAGTGAGTCGGTCGGAGGGGACGGCTACACCTTC.

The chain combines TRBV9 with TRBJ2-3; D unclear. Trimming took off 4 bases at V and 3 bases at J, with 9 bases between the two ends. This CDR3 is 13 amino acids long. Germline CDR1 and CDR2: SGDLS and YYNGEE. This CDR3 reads CASSPVATDTQYF. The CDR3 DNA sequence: TGTGCCAGCAGCCCAGTGGCGACAGATACGCAGTATTTT.

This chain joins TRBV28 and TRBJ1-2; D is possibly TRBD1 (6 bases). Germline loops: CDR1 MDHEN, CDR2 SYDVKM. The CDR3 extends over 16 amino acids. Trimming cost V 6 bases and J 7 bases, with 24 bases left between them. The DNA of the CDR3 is TGTGCCAGCAGCGACAGGTTGGAGGGGGTTAGGAGTGGCTACACCTTC. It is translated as CASSDRLEGVRSGYTF.

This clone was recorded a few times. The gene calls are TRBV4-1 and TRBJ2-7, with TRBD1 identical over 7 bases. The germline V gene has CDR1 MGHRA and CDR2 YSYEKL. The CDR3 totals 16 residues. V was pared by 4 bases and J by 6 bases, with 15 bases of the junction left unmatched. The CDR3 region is CASSLLSDRVPAEQYF. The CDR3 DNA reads TGCGCCAGCAGCCTCTTATCCGACAGGGTCCCCGCCGAGCAGTACTTC.

This CDR3 is CASSFPSGRASQYF. In nucleotides, the CDR3 is TGTGCCAGCAGCTTTCCTAGCGGGAGGGCCTCTCAGTATTTT. V usage is TRBV5-5 and J usage is TRBJ2-3, with TRBD2 matching over 12 bases. The CDR3 runs 14 residues. Germline V gene sequence: CDR1 SGHKS, CDR2 YYEKEE (reference sequence). The junction had 7 bases not matched to a gene; V was cut back by 2 bases and J by 12 bases.